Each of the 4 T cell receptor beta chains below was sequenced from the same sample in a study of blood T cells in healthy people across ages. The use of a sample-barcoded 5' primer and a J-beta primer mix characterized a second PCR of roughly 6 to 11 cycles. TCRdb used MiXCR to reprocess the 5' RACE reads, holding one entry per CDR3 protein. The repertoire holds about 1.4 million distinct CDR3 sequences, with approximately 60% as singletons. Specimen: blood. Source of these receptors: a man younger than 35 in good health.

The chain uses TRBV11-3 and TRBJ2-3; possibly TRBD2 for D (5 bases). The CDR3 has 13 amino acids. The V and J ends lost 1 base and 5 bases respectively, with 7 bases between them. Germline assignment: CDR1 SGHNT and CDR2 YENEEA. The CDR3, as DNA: TGTGCCAGCAGCTTAGGTGCGGGAGATACGCAGTATTTT. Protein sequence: CASSLGAGDTQYF. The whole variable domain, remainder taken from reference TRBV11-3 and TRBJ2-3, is EAGVVQSPRYKIIEKKQPVAFWCNPISGHNTLYWYLQNLGQGPELLIRYENEEAVDDSQLPKDRFSAERLKGVDSTLKIQPAELGDSAVYLCASSLGAGDTQYFGPGTRLTVL.

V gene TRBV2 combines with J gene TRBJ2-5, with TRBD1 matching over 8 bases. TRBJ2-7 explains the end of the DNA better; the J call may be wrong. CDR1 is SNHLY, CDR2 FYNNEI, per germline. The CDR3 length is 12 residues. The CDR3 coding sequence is TGTGCCAGCAGGGTAACAGGGGGCGAGCAGTACTTC. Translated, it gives CASRVTGGEQYF.

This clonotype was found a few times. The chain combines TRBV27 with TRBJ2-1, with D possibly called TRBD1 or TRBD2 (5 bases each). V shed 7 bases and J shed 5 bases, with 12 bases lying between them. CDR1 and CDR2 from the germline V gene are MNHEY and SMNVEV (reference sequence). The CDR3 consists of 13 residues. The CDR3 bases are TGTGCCAGCATCTCCGGGGCCCACAATGAGCAGTTCTTC. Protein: CASISGAHNEQFF.

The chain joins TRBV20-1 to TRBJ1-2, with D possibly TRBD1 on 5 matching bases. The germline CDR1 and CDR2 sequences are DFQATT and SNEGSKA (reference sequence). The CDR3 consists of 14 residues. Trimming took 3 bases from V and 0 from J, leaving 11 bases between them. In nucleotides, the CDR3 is TGCAGTGCTAGGGGGGAACTTTCTAACTATGGCTACACCTTC. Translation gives CSARGELSNYGYTF.